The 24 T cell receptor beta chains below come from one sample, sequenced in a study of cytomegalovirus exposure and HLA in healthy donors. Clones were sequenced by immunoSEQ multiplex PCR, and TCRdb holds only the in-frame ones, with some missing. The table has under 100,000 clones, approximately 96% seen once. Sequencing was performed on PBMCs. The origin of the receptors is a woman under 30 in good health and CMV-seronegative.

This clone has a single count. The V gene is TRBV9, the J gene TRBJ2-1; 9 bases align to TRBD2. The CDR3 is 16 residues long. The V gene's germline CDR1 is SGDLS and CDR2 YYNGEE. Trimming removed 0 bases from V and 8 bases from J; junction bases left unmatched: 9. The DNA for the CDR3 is TGTGCCAGCAGCGTAGCCGCGGGAGGGCCTTACGATGAGCAGTTCTTC. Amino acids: CASSVAAGGPYDEQFF. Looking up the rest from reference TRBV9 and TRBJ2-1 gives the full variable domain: DSGVTQTPKHLITATGQRVTLRCSPRSGDLSVYWYQQSLDQGLQFLIQYYNGEERAKGNILERFSAQQFPDLHSELNLSSLELGDSALYFCASSVAAGGPYDEQFFGPGTRLTVL.

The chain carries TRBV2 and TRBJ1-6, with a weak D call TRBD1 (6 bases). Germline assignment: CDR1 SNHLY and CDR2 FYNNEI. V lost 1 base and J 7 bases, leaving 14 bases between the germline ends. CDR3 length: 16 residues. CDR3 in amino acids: CASSEEPGVGNSPLHF. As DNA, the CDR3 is TGTGCCAGCAGTGAAGAGCCAGGGGTTGGAAATTCACCCCTCCACTTT.

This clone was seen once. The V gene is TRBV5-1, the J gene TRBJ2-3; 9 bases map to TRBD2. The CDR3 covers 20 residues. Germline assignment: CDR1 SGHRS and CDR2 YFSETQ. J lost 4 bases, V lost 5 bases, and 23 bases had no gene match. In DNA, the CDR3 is TGCGCCAGCAGGCATGGGCCTAGCGGGACTATCATTGTATCTTCAGATACGCAGTATTTT. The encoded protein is CASRHGPSGTIIVSSDTQYF.

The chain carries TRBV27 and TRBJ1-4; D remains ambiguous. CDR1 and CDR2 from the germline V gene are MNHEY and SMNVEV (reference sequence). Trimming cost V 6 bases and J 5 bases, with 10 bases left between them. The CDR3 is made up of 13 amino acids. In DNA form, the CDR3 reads TGTGCCAGCAGCCGAAAGCTCAATGAAAAACTGTTTTTT. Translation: CASSRKLNEKLFF.

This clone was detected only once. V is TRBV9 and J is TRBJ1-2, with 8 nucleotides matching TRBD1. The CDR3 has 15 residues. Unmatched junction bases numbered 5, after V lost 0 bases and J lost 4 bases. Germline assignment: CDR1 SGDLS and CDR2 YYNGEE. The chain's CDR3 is CASSVDPQGGYGYTF. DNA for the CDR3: TGTGCCAGCAGCGTAGACCCACAGGGGGGCTATGGCTACACCTTC.

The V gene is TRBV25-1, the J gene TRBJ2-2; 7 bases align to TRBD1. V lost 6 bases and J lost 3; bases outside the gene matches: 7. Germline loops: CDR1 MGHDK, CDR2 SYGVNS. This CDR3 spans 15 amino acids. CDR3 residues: CASRQGTRDTGELFF. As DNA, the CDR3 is TGTGCCAGCAGACAGGGGACCCGGGACACCGGGGAGCTGTTTTTT.

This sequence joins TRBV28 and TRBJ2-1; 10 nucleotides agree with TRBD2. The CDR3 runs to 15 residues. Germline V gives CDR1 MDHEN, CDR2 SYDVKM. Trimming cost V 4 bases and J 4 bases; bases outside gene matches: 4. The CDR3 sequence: CASSSAGGLYNEQFF. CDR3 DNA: TGTGCCAGCAGTTCAGCGGGGGGGTTATACAATGAGCAGTTCTTC.

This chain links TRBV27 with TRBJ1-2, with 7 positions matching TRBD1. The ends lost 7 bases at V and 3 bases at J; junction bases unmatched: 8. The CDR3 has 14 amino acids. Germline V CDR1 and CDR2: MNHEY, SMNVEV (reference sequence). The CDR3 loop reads CASNRQGLDYGYTF. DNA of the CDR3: TGTGCCAGCAATCGACAGGGCCTGGACTATGGCTACACCTTC.

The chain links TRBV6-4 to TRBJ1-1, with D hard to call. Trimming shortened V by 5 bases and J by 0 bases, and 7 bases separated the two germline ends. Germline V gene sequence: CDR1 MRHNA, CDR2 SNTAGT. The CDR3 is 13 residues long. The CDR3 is CASSNTVNTEAFF. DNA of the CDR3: TGTGCCAGCAGTAACACAGTGAACACTGAAGCTTTCTTT.

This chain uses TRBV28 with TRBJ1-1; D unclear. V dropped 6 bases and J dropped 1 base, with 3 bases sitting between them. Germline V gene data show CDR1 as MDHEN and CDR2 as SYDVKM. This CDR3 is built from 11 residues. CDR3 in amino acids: CASSRNTEAFF. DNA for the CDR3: TGTGCCAGCAGCAGGAACACTGAAGCTTTCTTT. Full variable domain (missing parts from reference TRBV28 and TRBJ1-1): DVKVTQSSRYLVKRTGEKVFLECVQDMDHENMFWYRQDPGLGLRLIYFSYDVKMKEKGDIPEGYSVSREKKERFSLILESASTNQTSMYLCASSRNTEAFFGQGTRLTVV.

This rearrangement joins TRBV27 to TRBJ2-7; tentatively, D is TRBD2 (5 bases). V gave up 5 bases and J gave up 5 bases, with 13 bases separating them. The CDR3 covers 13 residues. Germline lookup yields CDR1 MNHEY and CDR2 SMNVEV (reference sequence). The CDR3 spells CASSRGFLDEQYF. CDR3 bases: TGTGCCAGCAGTCGCGGGTTCTTGGACGAGCAGTACTTC.

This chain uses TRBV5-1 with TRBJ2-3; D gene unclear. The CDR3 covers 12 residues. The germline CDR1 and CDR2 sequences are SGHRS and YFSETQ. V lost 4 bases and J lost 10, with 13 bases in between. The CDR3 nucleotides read TGCGCCAGCAGCCAACTTGGTTTGGCGCAGTATTTT. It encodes CASSQLGLAQYF.

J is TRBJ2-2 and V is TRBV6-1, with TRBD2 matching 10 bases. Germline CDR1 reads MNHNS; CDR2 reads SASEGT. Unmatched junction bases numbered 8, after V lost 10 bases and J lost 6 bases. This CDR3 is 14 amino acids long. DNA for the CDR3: TGTGCCACGTTAGGACTAGCGGATTCCGGGGAGCTGTTTTTT. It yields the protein CATLGLADSGELFF.

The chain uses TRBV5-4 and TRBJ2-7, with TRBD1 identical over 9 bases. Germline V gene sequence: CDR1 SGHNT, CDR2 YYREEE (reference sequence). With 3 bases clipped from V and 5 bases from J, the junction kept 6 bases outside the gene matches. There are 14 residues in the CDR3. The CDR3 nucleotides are TGTGCCAGCAGCTGGGGACAGGGTCGAGACGAGCAGTACTTC. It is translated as CASSWGQGRDEQYF. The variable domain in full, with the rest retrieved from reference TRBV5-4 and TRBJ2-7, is ETGVTQSPTHLIKTRGQQVTLRCSSQSGHNTVSWYQQALGQGPQFIFQYYREEENGRGNFPPRFSGLQFPNYSSELNVNALELDDSALYLCASSWGQGRDEQYFGPGTRLTVT.

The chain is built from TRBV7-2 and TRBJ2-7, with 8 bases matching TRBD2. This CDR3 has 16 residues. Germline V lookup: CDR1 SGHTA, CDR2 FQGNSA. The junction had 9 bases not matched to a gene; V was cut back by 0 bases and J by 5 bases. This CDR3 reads CASSLARSGRGDEQYF. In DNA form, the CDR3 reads TGTGCCAGCAGCTTAGCCCGGAGCGGGAGAGGTGACGAGCAGTACTTC.

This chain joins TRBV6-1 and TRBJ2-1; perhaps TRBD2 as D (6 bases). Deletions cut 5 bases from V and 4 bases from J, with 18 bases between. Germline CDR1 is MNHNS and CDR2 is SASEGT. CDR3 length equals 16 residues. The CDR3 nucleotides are TGTGCCAGCAGTCAAGGGTGGAGGGCCGGTTACAATGAGCAGTTCTTC. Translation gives CASSQGWRAGYNEQFF.

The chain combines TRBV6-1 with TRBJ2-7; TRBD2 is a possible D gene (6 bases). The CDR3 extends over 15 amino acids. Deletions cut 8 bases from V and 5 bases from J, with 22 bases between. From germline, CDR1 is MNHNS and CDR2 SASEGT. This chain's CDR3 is CASGGTDGGPNEQYF. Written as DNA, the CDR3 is TGTGCCAGCGGGGGAACTGACGGAGGGCCTAACGAGCAGTACTTC.

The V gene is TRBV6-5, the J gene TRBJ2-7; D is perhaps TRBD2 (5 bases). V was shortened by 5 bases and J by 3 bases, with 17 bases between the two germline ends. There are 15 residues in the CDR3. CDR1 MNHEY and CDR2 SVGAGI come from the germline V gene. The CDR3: CASSLYSRADYEQYF. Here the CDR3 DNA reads TGTGCCAGCAGTCTCTACTCGAGGGCGGACTACGAGCAGTACTTC.

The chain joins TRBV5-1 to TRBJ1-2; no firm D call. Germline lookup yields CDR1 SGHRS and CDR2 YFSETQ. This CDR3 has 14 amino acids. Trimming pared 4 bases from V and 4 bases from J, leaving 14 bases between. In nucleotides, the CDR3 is TGCGCCAGCAGCCCTGGTGGGCAGCTCTATGGCTACACCTTC. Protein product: CASSPGGQLYGYTF. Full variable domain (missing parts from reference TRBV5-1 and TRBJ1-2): KAGVTQTPRYLIKTRGQQVTLSCSPISGHRSVSWYQQTPGQGLQFLFEYFSETQRNKGNFPGRFSGRQFSNSRSEMNVSTLELGDSALYLCASSPGGQLYGYTFGSGTRLTVV.

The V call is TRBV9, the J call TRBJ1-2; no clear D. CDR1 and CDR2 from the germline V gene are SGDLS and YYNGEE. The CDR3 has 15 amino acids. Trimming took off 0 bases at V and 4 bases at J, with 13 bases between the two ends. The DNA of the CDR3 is TGTGCCAGCAGCGTAGAAGGTCGAGGGATCTATGGCTACACCTTC. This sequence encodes CASSVEGRGIYGYTF.

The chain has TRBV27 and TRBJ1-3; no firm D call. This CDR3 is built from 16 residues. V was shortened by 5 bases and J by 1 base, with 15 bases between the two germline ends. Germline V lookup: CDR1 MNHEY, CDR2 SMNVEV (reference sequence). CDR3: CASSLARLRSGNTIYF. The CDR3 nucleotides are TGTGCCAGCAGTCTGGCACGATTGAGGTCTGGAAACACCATATATTTT.

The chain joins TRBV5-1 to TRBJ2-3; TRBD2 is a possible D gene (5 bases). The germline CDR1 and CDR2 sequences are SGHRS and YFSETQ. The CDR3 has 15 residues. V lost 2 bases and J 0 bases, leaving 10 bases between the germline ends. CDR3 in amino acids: CASSFVAPSTDTQYF. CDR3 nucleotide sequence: TGCGCCAGCAGCTTTGTAGCGCCCAGCACAGATACGCAGTATTTT.

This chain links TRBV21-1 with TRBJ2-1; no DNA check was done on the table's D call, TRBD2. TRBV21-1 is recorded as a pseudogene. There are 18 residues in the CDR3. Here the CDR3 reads CASSNHMAPSGSQDEQFF. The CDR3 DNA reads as TGTGCCAGCAGCAACCACATGGCCCCTAGCGGGAGTCAGGATGAGCAGTTCTTC.

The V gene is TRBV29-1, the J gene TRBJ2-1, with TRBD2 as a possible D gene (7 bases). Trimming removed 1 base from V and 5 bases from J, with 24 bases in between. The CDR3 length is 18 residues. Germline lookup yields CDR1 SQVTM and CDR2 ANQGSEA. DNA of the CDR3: TGCAGCGTTGAAGTTAGGGACAAGCGGGACCAACCCCACAATGAGCAGTTCTTC. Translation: CSVEVRDKRDQPHNEQFF.